This T cell receptor beta chain was sequenced in a study of blood T cell repertoires in COVID-19. CDR1 is SNHLY and CDR2 is FYNNEI in the germline V gene. The CDR3 spans 12 residues. Trimming cost V 7 bases and J 12 bases, with 15 bases left between them. Grouping used clinical history reported by participants in a survey and questionnaire. Authors' analysis steps: How many nucleated cells were present was estimated from reference gene primer amplification. Clones were sequenced by immunoSEQ multiplex PCR, and TCRdb holds only the in-frame ones, with some missing. V and J calls and clone size follow that table, whereas D and trimming were derived from the DNA. The data hold some 330,000 clones, with about 90% observed a single time.

The sample was PBMCs or T cells enriched from blood (not recorded which). This TCR was sampled from a man aged 35 to 55 in a cohort exposed to, infected with or recovered from COVID-19 (not recorded which). This chain joins TRBV2 and TRBJ1-4, with a weak D call TRBD1 (6 bases). As DNA, the CDR3 is TGTGCCAGCAAGACAGGTTTGCATCAACTGTTTTTT. Translating it yields CASKTGLHQLFF.